Listed here are 14 T cell receptor beta chains from one sample, sequenced in a study of spatial heterogeneity in lung cancer (dated by TCRdb to between 2017 and 2020). The intended sense of this specimen's time point label: sample taken at primary tumor resection. For TCR sequencing, whole RNA was extracted from tumor and nontumor lung tissue, or from cryopreserved PBMC samples, and no cell sorting was done. Libraries were built with 5' RACE. Sequencing used a NextSeq 500. TCRdb ran its own pipeline on the public reads, namely fastp trimming at Q25 and MiXCR clone calling, and kept in-frame beta chains. Rows are unified per CDR3 protein, each entry keeping the most common DNA and genes. For this sample there are about 16,000 distinct CDR3 sequences; approximately 8% appear just once. The top ten clonotypes cover around 33% of the sample. Sample: PBMCs, taken at surgery. The receptors derive from a female donor with early-stage non-small cell lung cancer.

The table lists this clonotype with many counts. The J gene is TRBJ2-3, the V gene TRBV7-6; D is tentatively TRBD1 or TRBD2 (6 bases each). CDR1 is SGHVS, CDR2 FNYEAQ, per germline. V dropped 11 bases and J dropped 5 bases, with 17 bases sitting between them. This CDR3 is built from 13 residues. CDR3 nucleotide sequence: TGTGCCTCAAAATTCAAGGGGGGAGATACGCAGTATTTT. Its translation: CASKFKGGDTQYF. The variable domain in full, completed from reference TRBV7-6 and TRBJ2-3, reads GAGVSQSPRYKVTKRGQDVALRCDPISGHVSLYWYRQALGQGPEFLTYFNYEAQQDKSGLPNDRFSAERPEGSISTLTIQRTEQRDSAMYRCASKFKGGDTQYFGPGTRLTVL.

At least ten counts were recorded for this clonotype. V is TRBV19 and J is TRBJ2-7; a weak D match, TRBD2 (6 bases). The germline gives CDR1 LNHDA, CDR2 SQIVND (reference sequence). The CDR3 is 14 residues long. V was clipped by 7 bases and J by 2 bases, with 15 bases between them. CDR3 coding DNA: TGTGCCAGTAACCCCCGGGGGAGGCCCTACGAGCAGTACTTC. This gives the protein CASNPRGRPYEQYF.

This clonotype was observed at least ten times. The junction differs from germline at one of its ends, possibly a read error. The J gene is TRBJ2-1, the V gene TRBV7-7, with D possibly TRBD2 on 5 matching bases. The CDR3 length is 14 residues. CDR1 is SSHAT and CDR2 is FNYEAQ in the germline V gene (reference sequence). Written as DNA, the CDR3 is TGTGCTAGCAGTCCGGGAATGGGAAAGAATGAGCAGTTCTTC. The encoded protein is CASSPGMGKNEQFF.

This clonotype showed up many times. This chain links TRBV6-1 with TRBJ1-1, with TRBD1 matching over 10 bases. Germline V gene sequence: CDR1 MNHNS, CDR2 SASEGT. The ends lost 6 bases at V and 3 bases at J; junction bases unmatched: 7. There are 15 residues in the CDR3. CDR3 loop: CASRITDRGHTEAFF. In nucleotides, the CDR3 is TGTGCCAGCAGAATCACTGACAGGGGGCACACTGAAGCTTTCTTT.

This clonotype was counted many times. An end of the junction does not agree with germline; a read error may underlie this. J is TRBJ2-4 and V is TRBV18; 12 nucleotides align to TRBD1. CDR3 length: 16 residues. Germline lookup yields CDR1 KGHSH and CDR2 LQKENI. The CDR3 protein is CASSPPGQGAKNTQYF. CDR3 in DNA: TGTGCCAGCTCACCCCCGGGACAGGGGGCCAAAAACACTCAGTACTTC.

The sample holds many counts of this clonotype. The chain combines TRBV7-9 with TRBJ2-7; a possible D gene is TRBD2 (5 bases). The germline V and J ends were trimmed by 5 bases and 4 bases, with 15 bases remaining between them. The CDR3 covers 14 residues. Germline CDR1 is SEHNR and CDR2 is FQNEAQ (reference sequence). CDR3 coding DNA: TGTGCCAGCAGCCCAACGAGGGATCGGTACGAGCAGTACTTC. This sequence encodes CASSPTRDRYEQYF.

The table lists this clonotype with many counts. The chain uses TRBV5-5 and TRBJ1-6; D call uncertain. The germline V gene encodes CDR1 SGHKS and CDR2 YYEKEE (reference sequence). The germline V and J ends were trimmed by 1 base and 8 bases, with 13 bases remaining between them. The CDR3 contains 15 residues. CDR3 in amino acids: CASSLSLGRDSPLHF. The CDR3 DNA reads as TGTGCCAGCAGCTTGAGTCTTGGGCGCGATTCACCCCTCCACTTT.

The chain has TRBV12-5 and TRBJ2-3; D may be TRBD1 (6 bases). The germline V gene has CDR1 LGHNT and CDR2 FRNRAP. V lost 3 bases and J 2 bases, leaving 21 bases between the germline ends. The CDR3 runs to 18 residues. Here the CDR3 reads CASGFGLDRSLNTDTQYF. The CDR3, as DNA: TGTGCTAGTGGTTTCGGCCTCGACAGGTCACTAAACACAGATACGCAGTATTTT.

This clonotype was observed many times. The chain carries TRBV28 and TRBJ1-1; D is undetermined. This CDR3 has 11 residues. Trimming removed 7 bases at V and 7 bases at J, with 10 bases between. CDR1 MDHEN and CDR2 SYDVKM come from the germline V gene. CDR3 sequence: CASTFRREAFF. CDR3 DNA: TGTGCCAGCACGTTCAGGCGTGAAGCTTTCTTT.

In its sample, this clonotype was seen a few times. This chain joins TRBV20-1 and TRBJ1-2; D remains unclear. The CDR3 length is 14 residues. The germline gives CDR1 DFQATT, CDR2 SNEGSKA (reference sequence). V was cut by 5 bases and J by 4 bases, with 17 bases left in between. CDR3 coding DNA: TGCAGTGCTGCCAAGGGCAGGACCACCTATGGCTACACCTTC. It is translated as CSAAKGRTTYGYTF.

This clonotype has ten or more counts. The CDR3 DNA sequence: TGTGCCAGCAGCCAACAGGGTTGGACTGAAGCTTTCTTT. It encodes CASSQQGWTEAFF. This chain joins TRBV3-1 and TRBJ1-1; possible D gene TRBD1, 5 bases. The CDR3 totals 13 residues. V lost 2 bases to trimming and J lost 5 bases, with 9 bases between them. Germline CDR1 is LGHDT and CDR2 is YNNKEL (reference sequence).

This clonotype is medium-sized by share. The chain has TRBV11-2 and TRBJ1-2, with D unresolved. The CDR3 is 12 residues long. Germline CDR1 SGHAT, CDR2 FQNNGV. With 4 bases removed from V and 8 bases from J, the gap between germline ends came to 11 bases. CDR3 DNA: TGTGCCAGCAGCTCCTCGGGTGTAGGCTACACCTTC. As protein: CASSSSGVGYTF.

This clonotype showed up just a few times. CDR3 in DNA: TGTGCCAGCAGCTTGGGACTAGCGGGGAACACAGATACGCAGTATTTT. Amino acids: CASSLGLAGNTDTQYF. The chain uses TRBV11-3 and TRBJ2-3; 13 bases match TRBD2. Germline CDR1 SGHNT, CDR2 YENEEA. The V gene end was trimmed by 3 bases and the J gene end by 2 bases; junction bases not matched to a gene: 2. This CDR3 spans 16 amino acids.

Many counts were recorded for this clonotype. The V call is TRBV10-3, the J call TRBJ2-7; TRBD2 matches 9 bases. The ends lost 1 base at V and 5 bases at J; junction bases unmatched: 3. CDR1 is ENHRY and CDR2 is SYGVKD in the germline V gene. The CDR3 loop spans 14 amino acids. The chain's CDR3 is CAISEFEREDEQYF. As DNA, the CDR3 is TGTGCCATCAGTGAGTTCGAGCGGGAGGACGAGCAGTACTTC.